These 17 T cell receptor beta chains share one sample of origin, sequenced in a study of beta chain features in type 1 diabetes. Study-level findings and limits: There was a moderate but significant shortening of TCRB CDR3s in all four CD4+ subsets of Type 1 diabetes patients.

No antigen has been assigned to these receptors. Of the isolated RNA, all was reverse transcribed, and so the sequenced material was expressed TCRB transcripts. Here immunoSEQ multiplex PCR was the method, and the copy in TCRdb shows in-frame clones only, minus some. Of 300,000 to 400,000 clones in the sample, around a tenth were seen once. The sample comprised central memory CD4+ T cells from blood. Receptors were obtained from a man aged 30 to 39 with type 1 diabetes.

The chain carries TRBV28 and TRBJ2-3, with D perhaps TRBD2 (5 bases). Germline lookup yields CDR1 MDHEN and CDR2 SYDVKM. Trimming removed 5 bases at V and 7 bases at J, with 10 bases between. There are 12 residues in the CDR3. CDR3: CASSDGGHTQYF. The CDR3 nucleotides read TGTGCCAGCAGTGACGGAGGTCATACGCAGTATTTT.

The genes are TRBV27 and TRBJ2-7; TRBD2 matches 7 bases. The CDR3 has 18 amino acids. J lost 0 bases, V lost 0 bases, and 11 bases had no gene match. Germline V gene data show CDR1 as MNHEY and CDR2 as SMNVEV (reference sequence). CDR3 DNA: TGTGCCAGCAGTTTATCGGTTAGCGGGTGGGGAAGCTCCTACGAGCAGTACTTC. It translates to CASSLSVSGWGSSYEQYF.

The chain links TRBV27 to TRBJ2-3, with D perhaps matching TRBD1 or TRBD2 (5 bases each). CDR3 length equals 14 residues. CDR1 and CDR2 (germline): MNHEY, SMNVEV (reference sequence). The V end lost 6 bases, the J end lost 3 bases, and 13 bases lay between the germline ends. The CDR3: CASSRDGRTDTQYF. The CDR3 DNA follows: TGTGCCAGCAGCCGGGACGGCCGAACAGATACGCAGTATTTT.

This clone has more than one count but fewer than ten. The chain is built from TRBV27 and TRBJ1-4, with 9 nucleotides matching TRBD1. Trimming took 1 base from V and 4 from J; bases not matched to a gene: 1. This CDR3 has 15 residues. The germline gives CDR1 MNHEY, CDR2 SMNVEV (reference sequence). The CDR3 nucleotides are TGTGCCAGCAGTTTATGGGGACAGGGTAATGAAAAACTGTTTTTT. Encoded protein: CASSLWGQGNEKLFF. The whole variable domain, filled in from reference TRBV27 and TRBJ1-4, reads EAQVTQNPRYLITVTGKKLTVTCSQNMNHEYMSWYRQDPGLGLRQIYYSMNVEVTDKGDVPEGYKVSRKEKRNFPLILESPSPNQTSLYFCASSLWGQGNEKLFFGSGTQLSVL.

This clone was counted only a few times. The genes are TRBV5-1 and TRBJ1-4, with D uncertain. Trimming shortened V by 0 bases and J by 5 bases, and 11 bases separated the two germline ends. There are 15 residues in the CDR3. Germline CDR1 is SGHRS and CDR2 is YFSETQ. The CDR3 DNA is TGCGCCAGCAGCTTGGCAACCGGGTCGAATGAAAAACTGTTTTTT. It codes for CASSLATGSNEKLFF.

This clone has at least ten counts. The chain carries TRBV4-1 and TRBJ2-7, with TRBD2 matching 9 bases. The V and J ends lost 1 base and 4 bases, in that order; junction bases with no gene match: 5. This CDR3 has 15 amino acids. From germline, CDR1 is MGHRA and CDR2 YSYEKL. The CDR3 loop reads CASSQGLAGVYEQYF. For the CDR3, the DNA is TGCGCCAGCAGCCAAGGTTTAGCGGGAGTTTACGAGCAGTACTTC.

A few counts support this clone. The gene calls are TRBV4-3 and TRBJ2-5, with 10 bases lining up with TRBD2. V shed 0 bases, J shed 5 bases, and the junction held 12 bases outside the gene matches. Germline CDR1 is LGHNA and CDR2 is YSLEER. This CDR3 contains 18 residues. CDR3 sequence (DNA): TGCGCCAGCAGCCAAGAATCTCTCAGCGGGAGGGCCTGGGAGACCCAGTACTTC. Its translation: CASSQESLSGRAWETQYF.

This clone appeared a few times. Other DNA variants within this sample encode the same CDR3. The V and J genes are TRBV11-3 and TRBJ2-1; possible D gene TRBD1, 6 bases. The germline V gene encodes CDR1 SGHNT and CDR2 YENEEA. Trimming shortened V by 5 bases and J by 7 bases, and 12 bases separated the two germline ends. The length of the CDR3 is 13 residues. Here the CDR3 DNA reads TGTGCCAGCAGCCTCCCAGGACAGAATGAGCAGTTCTTC. Residues: CASSLPGQNEQFF.

This clone has just a few counts. The V call is TRBV29-1, the J call TRBJ1-3; 7 bases are a match to TRBD1. Germline values: CDR1 SQVTM, CDR2 ANQGSEA. The CDR3 sequence is 16 residues long. V lost 2 bases and J lost 2; bases outside the gene matches: 9. The CDR3 region has the DNA TGCAGCGTTGAATTAGGACAGGCCAAAACTGGAAACACCATATATTTT. Translation: CSVELGQAKTGNTIYF.

This chain uses TRBV13 with TRBJ2-7; D gene ambiguous. The CDR3 covers 12 residues. CDR1 PRHDT and CDR2 FYEKMQ come from the germline V gene (reference sequence). V lost 7 bases and J lost 2, with 9 bases in between. The CDR3 nucleotides are TGTGCCAGCATTGGCAGAACCTACGAGCAGTACTTC. This codes for CASIGRTYEQYF.

The gene calls are TRBV6-5 and TRBJ1-1; 7 bases agree with TRBD1. CDR3 length: 11 residues. Germline-derived CDR1 and CDR2 are MNHEY and SVGAGI. The J segment lost 9 bases and the V segment lost 6 bases, leaving 4 bases of the junction unmatched. The CDR3 nucleotides read TGTGCCAGCAGCGACAGGGACAAAGCTTTCTTT. This codes for CASSDRDKAFF.

The V and J genes are TRBV27 and TRBJ1-4; D unresolved. The CDR3 has 13 residues. In germline, CDR1 is MNHEY, CDR2 SMNVEV (reference sequence). V was pared by 5 bases and J by 6 bases, with 10 bases between. CDR3 DNA sequence: TGTGCCAGCAGTGCCCATGAGGATGAAAAACTGTTTTTT. As protein: CASSAHEDEKLFF.

This clone was detected ten times or more. This chain uses TRBV14 with TRBJ1-1; D remains unclear. The CDR3 has 12 residues. Trimming pared 2 bases from V and 7 bases from J, leaving 8 bases between. Germline loops: CDR1 SGHDN, CDR2 FVKESK. This CDR3 reads CASSQNKYEAFF. In DNA form, the CDR3 reads TGTGCCAGCAGCCAAAATAAGTATGAAGCTTTCTTT.

This clone has a handful of counts. The chain recombines TRBV18 with TRBJ1-1; TRBD1 is a possible D gene (5 bases). The CDR3 length is 16 residues. V lost 2 bases and J lost 5, with 18 bases in between. Germline CDR1 KGHSH, CDR2 LQKENI. CDR3 protein: CASSPNEAGMRTEAFF. The CDR3 DNA follows: TGTGCCAGCTCACCAAACGAGGCAGGGATGCGGACTGAAGCTTTCTTT.

This clone was counted many times. Other DNA sequences in this specimen translate into the identical CDR3. This chain connects TRBV2 to TRBJ2-7, with 8 bases fitting TRBD1. Germline V lookup: CDR1 SNHLY, CDR2 FYNNEI. V lost 6 bases, J lost 6 bases, and 4 bases stayed unmatched. CDR3 length equals 12 residues. The CDR3 loop is CASSGTGGEQYF. For the CDR3, the DNA is TGTGCCAGCAGCGGAACAGGGGGCGAGCAGTACTTC.

This clone was seen a few times. This sequence joins TRBV29-1 and TRBJ2-7; 8 bases align to TRBD2. J gave up 3 bases and V 4 bases, and 8 bases lay outside the gene matches. The CDR3 sequence is 14 residues long. The germline CDR1 and CDR2 sequences are SQVTM and ANQGSEA. The CDR3 spells CSVGVTSASYEQYF. The CDR3 nucleotides read TGCAGCGTTGGCGTGACTAGCGCGAGCTACGAGCAGTACTTC.

The V call is TRBV6-6, the J call TRBJ2-5; 15 nucleotides agree with TRBD2. This CDR3 is built from 16 residues. Germline lookup yields CDR1 MNHNY and CDR2 SVGAGI (reference sequence). The V segment lost 6 bases and the J segment 4 bases; nucleotides outside the gene matches: 6. The CDR3 loop is CASSQGLAGGGETQYF. CDR3 sequence (DNA): TGTGCCAGCAGCCAGGGACTAGCGGGAGGCGGAGAGACCCAGTACTTC.